Following are 18 T cell receptor beta chains from one sample sequenced in a study of technical replicates of blood from a few donors. The assay was immunoSEQ multiplex PCR, and TCRdb's table has in-frame clones only and misses some. The sample has tens of thousands of clones; around 94% are singletons. Sequences were obtained from T cells isolated from PBMCs. Source of these receptors: a human donor in good health.

This chain links TRBV10-2 with TRBJ2-1, with TRBD1 identical over 7 bases. The CDR3 contains 16 residues. Germline lookup yields CDR1 WSHSY and CDR2 SAAADI. The V gene end was trimmed by 6 bases and the J gene end by 3 bases; junction bases not matched to a gene: 11. For the CDR3, the DNA is TGCGCCAGCAGGGCACCTACAGGGGAACACTACAATGAGCAGTTCTTC. This codes for CASRAPTGEHYNEQFF.

This sequence joins TRBV7-8 and TRBJ1-4; 8 nucleotides line up with TRBD1. From germline, CDR1 is SGHVS and CDR2 FQNEAQ. The V segment lost 5 bases and the J segment 8 bases; nucleotides outside the gene matches: 7. The CDR3 runs to 14 residues. CDR3 DNA: TGTGCCAGCAGCCTAGGACAGGGTGGGGAAAAACTGTTTTTT. Its protein product is CASSLGQGGEKLFF.

This rearrangement joins TRBV9 to TRBJ1-3; D is unclear. The ends were cut back, 2 bases at V and 4 bases at J, with 16 bases in the middle. The CDR3 is 16 amino acids. Germline V gene sequence: CDR1 SGDLS, CDR2 YYNGEE. DNA for the CDR3: TGTGCCAGCAGCGTCCCTCGGGAGGGTATCGGAAACACCATATATTTT. Translating it yields CASSVPREGIGNTIYF.

The CDR3 DNA sequence: TGTGCCAGCAGCCAAGGGACTAGCGGGAGTTCCTACGAGCAGTACTTC. Translation gives CASSQGTSGSSYEQYF. The V gene is TRBV4-2, the J gene TRBJ2-7; 13 nucleotides align to TRBD2. The CDR3 has 16 amino acids. V lost 1 base and J lost 1; bases outside the gene matches: 1. Germline lookup yields CDR1 LGHNA and CDR2 YNFKEQ.

The chain has TRBV5-1 and TRBJ2-1; TRBD2 matches 8 bases. Per germline, CDR1 SGHRS and CDR2 YFSETQ. V shed 0 bases, J shed 8 bases, and the junction held 7 bases outside the gene matches. The CDR3 is 15 residues long. Here the CDR3 reads CASSLGGLGSDEQFF. The CDR3 DNA reads as TGCGCCAGCAGCTTGGGGGGACTAGGTTCGGATGAGCAGTTCTTC.

V usage is TRBV9 and J usage is TRBJ2-1, with a possible D match to TRBD2 (7 bases). Germline CDR1 SGDLS, CDR2 YYNGEE. V was trimmed by 0 bases and J by 2 bases, leaving 15 bases between them. The CDR3 runs 17 residues. This chain's CDR3 is CASSVAGAGVTYNEQFF. CDR3 nucleotides: TGTGCCAGCAGCGTAGCAGGGGCGGGAGTCACCTACAATGAGCAGTTCTTC.

The chain couples TRBV15 to TRBJ2-5, with 12 bases lining up with TRBD2. The length of the CDR3 is 15 residues. Looked up from germline, CDR1 is LNHNV and CDR2 is YYDKDF (reference sequence). The junction had 3 bases not matched to a gene; V was cut back by 5 bases and J by 2 bases. CDR3 bases: TGTGCCACCAGCCGGGGACTAGCGGGTCAAGAGACCCAGTACTTC. Its protein is CATSRGLAGQETQYF. Full variable domain (outside the CDR3, taken from reference TRBV15 and TRBJ2-5): DAMVIQNPRYQVTQFGKPVTLSCSQTLNHNVMYWYQQKSSQAPKLLFHYYDKDFNNEADTPDNFQSRRPNTSFCFLDIRSPGLGDTAMYLCATSRGLAGQETQYFGPGTRLLVL.

The chain has TRBV5-4 and TRBJ1-5; 8 positions agree with TRBD1. This CDR3 spans 14 amino acids. Trimming at V came to 5 bases and at J to 7 bases, leaving 8 bases not matched to a gene. The germline CDR1 and CDR2 sequences are SGHNT and YYREEE (reference sequence). The DNA of the CDR3 is TGTGCCAGCAGTGCGGGACAGGACGGACAGCCCCAGCATTTT. It encodes CASSAGQDGQPQHF.

V usage is TRBV4-2 and J usage is TRBJ1-1; D uncertain. Germline values: CDR1 LGHNA, CDR2 YNFKEQ. V was clipped by 4 bases and J by 1 base, with 10 bases between them. CDR3 length: 14 amino acids. CDR3 loop: CASSLELRNTEAFF. In nucleotides, the CDR3 is TGTGCCAGCAGCCTTGAATTGCGGAACACTGAAGCTTTCTTT.

This chain links TRBV11-2 with TRBJ2-1, with 7 bases lining up with TRBD2. V lost 2 bases to trimming and J lost 6 bases; unmatched junction nucleotides: 7. Looked up from germline, CDR1 is SGHAT and CDR2 is FQNNGV. The CDR3 contains 15 residues. The CDR3: CASSLLAVLPNEQFF. DNA of the CDR3: TGTGCCAGCAGCTTACTAGCGGTTCTCCCCAATGAGCAGTTCTTC.

The V and J genes are TRBV5-1 and TRBJ2-2; maybe TRBD1 (5 bases). Germline assignment: CDR1 SGHRS and CDR2 YFSETQ. CDR3 length: 13 residues. Trimming took 10 bases from V and 2 from J, leaving 12 bases between them. CDR3 coding DNA: TGCGCCTGTCAGGGTCCAAACACCGGGGAGCTGTTTTTT. Translation gives CACQGPNTGELFF.

J is TRBJ2-1 and V is TRBV11-3, with 9 bases lining up with TRBD1. Losses at the gene ends were 1 base for V and 7 bases for J; bases not matched to a gene: 5. This CDR3 comprises 15 residues. Germline lookup yields CDR1 SGHNT and CDR2 YENEEA. The CDR3 nucleotides read TGTGCCAGCAGCTTAGGACAGGGGGGTATGAATGAGCAGTTCTTC. Residues: CASSLGQGGMNEQFF.

The chain carries TRBV15 and TRBJ1-2; weak D call: TRBD1 (6 bases). Germline V lookup: CDR1 LNHNV, CDR2 YYDKDF (reference sequence). This CDR3 is 13 amino acids long. Trimming cost V 9 bases and J 2 bases, with 13 bases left between them. This CDR3 is CATQQGGNYGYTF. CDR3 DNA sequence: TGTGCCACGCAACAGGGCGGGAACTATGGCTACACCTTC.

The V call is TRBV7-2, the J call TRBJ2-7; a weak D match, TRBD2 (5 bases). CDR3 length equals 15 residues. Per germline, CDR1 SGHTA and CDR2 FQGNSA. V lost 1 base and J 4 bases, leaving 14 bases between the germline ends. The CDR3 here is CASSLGSGAVYEQYF. For the CDR3, the DNA is TGTGCCAGCAGCTTAGGGTCAGGAGCGGTATACGAGCAGTACTTC.

The chain couples TRBV11-2 to TRBJ2-7, with 11 nucleotides matching TRBD2. The V segment lost 4 bases and the J segment 4 bases; nucleotides outside the gene matches: 3. The CDR3 is 14 amino acids. CDR1 SGHAT and CDR2 FQNNGV come from the germline V gene. The CDR3 coding sequence is TGTGCCAGCAGCTCTCTAGCGGGAGGATACGAGCAGTACTTC. Translated, it gives CASSSLAGGYEQYF.

CDR3 in amino acids: CASSLWAGGPWNEQYF. CDR3 coding DNA: TGTGCCAGCAGCTTATGGGCGGGAGGGCCCTGGAACGAGCAGTACTTC. The V gene is TRBV13, the J gene TRBJ2-7; 9 nucleotides match TRBD2. Germline V gives CDR1 PRHDT, CDR2 FYEKMQ (reference sequence). V lost 2 bases to trimming and J lost 5 bases; unmatched junction nucleotides: 10. This CDR3 spans 16 amino acids.

The chain employs TRBV7-2 and TRBJ2-1, with a tentative D call TRBD2 (5 bases). The CDR3 spans 13 residues. Germline CDR1 reads SGHTA; CDR2 reads FQGNSA. The germline V and J ends were trimmed by 0 bases and 7 bases, with 7 bases remaining between them. The CDR3 loop reads CASSLAGSNEQFF. The CDR3 coding sequence is TGTGCCAGCAGCTTAGCGGGGAGTAATGAGCAGTTCTTC.

This chain joins TRBV5-5 and TRBJ1-5, with D tentatively TRBD1 (6 bases). Deletions cut 5 bases from V and 0 bases from J, with 12 bases between. The germline gives CDR1 SGHKS, CDR2 YYEKEE (reference sequence). The length of the CDR3 is 15 residues. CDR3 protein: CASRRLGASNQPQHF. CDR3 nucleotides: TGTGCCAGCAGACGCCTGGGGGCTAGCAATCAGCCCCAGCATTTT.